This T cell receptor beta chain was captured by sequencing in a study of cytomegalovirus exposure and HLA in healthy donors. Study-wide points: The dataset shows that most TCR sequences were rare, while some public TCRs occurred in many donors.

In its sample, this clone was seen a few times. The antigen is undetermined. TCRdb keeps only in-frame clones here, not all; method: immunoSEQ multiplex PCR. The sample comprises roughly 150,000 clones, 89% of which are singletons, and over 4% rests with the top ten. This CDR3 is built from 15 residues. With 6 bases clipped from V and 4 bases from J, the junction kept 9 bases outside the gene matches. The germline V gene encodes CDR1 MDHEN and CDR2 SYDVKM. Sequenced input: PBMCs. V and J are TRBV28 and TRBJ1-2; 9 bases line up with TRBD1. The TCR originated in a man aged 18 to 30 in good health and CMV-seropositive. CDR3 in amino acids: CASSGTGTGFYGYTF. The CDR3 region has the DNA TGTGCCAGCAGCGGAACCGGGACAGGGTTCTATGGCTACACCTTC.